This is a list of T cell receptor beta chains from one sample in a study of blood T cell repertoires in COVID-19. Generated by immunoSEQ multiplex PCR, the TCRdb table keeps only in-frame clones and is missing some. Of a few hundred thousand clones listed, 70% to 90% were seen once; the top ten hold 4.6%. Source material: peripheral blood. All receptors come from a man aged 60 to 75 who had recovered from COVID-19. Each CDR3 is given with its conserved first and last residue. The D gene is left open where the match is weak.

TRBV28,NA,CASSQGGLTDTQYF
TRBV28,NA,CASSSPLLGYTF
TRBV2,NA,CASTEAARSGQPQHF
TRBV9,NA,CASSVLQGSYNEQFF
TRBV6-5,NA,CASSYLLVNGPDTQYF
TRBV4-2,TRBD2,CASSRGSGAVQETQYF
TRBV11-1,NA,CASSLAGRVETQYF
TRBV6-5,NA,CATSAGVVSYGYTF
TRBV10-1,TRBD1,CASSRQGRSEQFF
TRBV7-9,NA,CASSFSDSQETQYF
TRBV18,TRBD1,CASSQGTGGNQPQHF
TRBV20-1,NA,CSARVRGEQYF
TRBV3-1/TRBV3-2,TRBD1,CASSRRQGAGRAHEQYF
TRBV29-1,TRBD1,CSVGGTGVGYTF
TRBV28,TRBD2,CAILGTSREQYF
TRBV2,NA,CASSSKAGSVETQYF
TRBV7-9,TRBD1,CAASRTGAGNTIYF
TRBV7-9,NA,CASSFGRAQETQYF
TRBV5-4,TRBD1,CASRSGQGRGPDTQYF
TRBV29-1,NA,CSVMEVGYGYTF
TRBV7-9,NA,CAILYTGELFF
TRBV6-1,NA,CASSDIRGGDTYSNQPQHF
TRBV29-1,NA,CSVVGEGVRANVLTF
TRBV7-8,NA,CASSLPGNQPQHF
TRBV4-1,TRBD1,CASSPDRFSYEQYF
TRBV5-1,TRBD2,CASSGGSGDGMYEQYF
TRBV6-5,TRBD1,CASRVQGGNTEAFF
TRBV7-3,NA,CASSPGGDTQYF
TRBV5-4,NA,CASSPEGRTDTQYF
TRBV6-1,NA,CASSERSGGLGEQYF
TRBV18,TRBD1,CASSPRTGGTLYNEQFF
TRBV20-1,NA,CSASSERTGRSPLHF
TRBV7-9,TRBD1,CASSPAGQGRNEQFF
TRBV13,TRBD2,CASSLGGLLPYEQYF
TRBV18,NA,CASSHGGDVEPQHF
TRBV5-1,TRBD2,CASSLGRGETQYF